The 6 T cell receptor beta chains given below trace back to one sample, sequenced in a study of cytomegalovirus exposure and HLA in healthy donors. The PCR contained 60 Vbeta and 13 Jbeta primers. Assay used: immunoSEQ multiplex PCR; TCRdb lists only in-frame clones, some missing. The sample carries 150,000 to 200,000 clones, about 80% recorded once. Sequenced material: PBMCs. These receptors came from a man aged 40-49 years in good health and CMV-seronegative.

This clone was observed once. The gene calls are TRBV11-1 and TRBJ2-3, with D possibly being TRBD2 (6 bases). The CDR3 sequence is 15 residues long. Germline V gene sequence: CDR1 SGHAT, CDR2 FQDESV (reference sequence). Between the trimmed V and J ends, which lost 5 bases and 4 bases, there was a span of 16 bases. The CDR3 loop reads CASSPGTRTADTQYF. CDR3 coding DNA: TGTGCCAGCAGCCCCGGGACTCGGACCGCAGATACGCAGTATTTT.

The chain uses TRBV30 and TRBJ1-2; D ambiguous. The CDR3 is 12 amino acids. Germline loops: CDR1 GTSNPN, CDR2 SVGIG (reference sequence). The germline V and J ends were trimmed by 0 bases and 8 bases, with 10 bases remaining between them. The DNA of the CDR3 is TGTGCCTGGAGTGTGCCCCCGGGAGGCTACACCTTC. Its translation: CAWSVPPGGYTF.

The chain couples TRBV30 to TRBJ2-7, with 9 bases aligning to TRBD1. The junction had 20 bases not matched to a gene; V was cut back by 4 bases and J by 4 bases. Germline V gives CDR1 GTSNPN, CDR2 SVGIG (reference sequence). The CDR3 has 18 residues. In nucleotides, the CDR3 is TGTGCCTGGAAACTACTCCGGCCGGGACAGGGTGACCCATACGAGCAGTACTTC. Amino acid sequence: CAWKLLRPGQGDPYEQYF.

The rearrangement uses TRBV9 and TRBJ1-1; the D gene is possibly TRBD1 (6 bases). The CDR3 runs 14 residues. V lost 3 bases, J lost 4 bases, and 13 bases lay in between. The germline V gene encodes CDR1 SGDLS and CDR2 YYNGEE. The CDR3 nucleotides read TGTGCCAGCAGCGCTGGGGGCGGGCGCACTGAAGCTTTCTTT. Translation: CASSAGGGRTEAFF.

V usage is TRBV28 and J usage is TRBJ2-1; 8 bases match TRBD2. CDR3 length: 16 residues. J was trimmed by 3 bases and V by 3 bases; bases with no gene match: 7. Germline V lookup: CDR1 MDHEN, CDR2 SYDVKM. The CDR3 DNA follows: TGTGCCAGCAGTTTCCCCCGGGAGGGTTTCTACAATGAGCAGTTCTTC. Protein sequence: CASSFPREGFYNEQFF.

The chain carries TRBV7-9 and TRBJ2-1; TRBD2 matches at 7 bases. The V and J ends lost 5 bases and 4 bases, in that order; junction bases with no gene match: 11. Germline V lookup: CDR1 SEHNR, CDR2 FQNEAQ (reference sequence). The CDR3 is 16 residues long. CDR3 region: CASSPGRLAAYNEQFF. In DNA, the CDR3 is TGTGCCAGCAGCCCAGGTCGTCTAGCGGCGTACAATGAGCAGTTCTTC.